Given below is one TCR beta chain in context. This specimen belongs to a study of T cells after yellow fever vaccination. TCRdb redid the calling of the 5' RACE reads with MiXCR, one entry per CDR3 protein. The repertoire has 450,000 to 550,000 distinct CDR3 sequences, 15% to 20% of them found once; the top ten carry roughly an eighth. With V trimmed by 1 base and J by 6 bases, 5 bases remained unmatched. The CDR3 length is 15 residues. Germline CDR1 is SGHNT and CDR2 is YYREEE (reference sequence). This clonotype originated in a man younger than 45 who received the YFV17D yellow fever vaccine. The rearrangement uses TRBV5-4 and TRBJ2-2, with 8 bases fitting TRBD2. The source was PBMCs, collected 15 days after the yellow fever booster vaccination. The CDR3 region has the DNA TGTGCCAGCAGCTTGTTCGGGAGGGCCCCCGGGGAGCTGTTTTTT. It translates to CASSLFGRAPGELFF. Full variable domain (rest looked up from reference TRBV5-4 and TRBJ2-2): ETGVTQSPTHLIKTRGQQVTLRCSSQSGHNTVSWYQQALGQGPQFIFQYYREEENGRGNFPPRFSGLQFPNYSSELNVNALELDDSALYLCASSLFGRAPGELFFGEGSRLTVL.